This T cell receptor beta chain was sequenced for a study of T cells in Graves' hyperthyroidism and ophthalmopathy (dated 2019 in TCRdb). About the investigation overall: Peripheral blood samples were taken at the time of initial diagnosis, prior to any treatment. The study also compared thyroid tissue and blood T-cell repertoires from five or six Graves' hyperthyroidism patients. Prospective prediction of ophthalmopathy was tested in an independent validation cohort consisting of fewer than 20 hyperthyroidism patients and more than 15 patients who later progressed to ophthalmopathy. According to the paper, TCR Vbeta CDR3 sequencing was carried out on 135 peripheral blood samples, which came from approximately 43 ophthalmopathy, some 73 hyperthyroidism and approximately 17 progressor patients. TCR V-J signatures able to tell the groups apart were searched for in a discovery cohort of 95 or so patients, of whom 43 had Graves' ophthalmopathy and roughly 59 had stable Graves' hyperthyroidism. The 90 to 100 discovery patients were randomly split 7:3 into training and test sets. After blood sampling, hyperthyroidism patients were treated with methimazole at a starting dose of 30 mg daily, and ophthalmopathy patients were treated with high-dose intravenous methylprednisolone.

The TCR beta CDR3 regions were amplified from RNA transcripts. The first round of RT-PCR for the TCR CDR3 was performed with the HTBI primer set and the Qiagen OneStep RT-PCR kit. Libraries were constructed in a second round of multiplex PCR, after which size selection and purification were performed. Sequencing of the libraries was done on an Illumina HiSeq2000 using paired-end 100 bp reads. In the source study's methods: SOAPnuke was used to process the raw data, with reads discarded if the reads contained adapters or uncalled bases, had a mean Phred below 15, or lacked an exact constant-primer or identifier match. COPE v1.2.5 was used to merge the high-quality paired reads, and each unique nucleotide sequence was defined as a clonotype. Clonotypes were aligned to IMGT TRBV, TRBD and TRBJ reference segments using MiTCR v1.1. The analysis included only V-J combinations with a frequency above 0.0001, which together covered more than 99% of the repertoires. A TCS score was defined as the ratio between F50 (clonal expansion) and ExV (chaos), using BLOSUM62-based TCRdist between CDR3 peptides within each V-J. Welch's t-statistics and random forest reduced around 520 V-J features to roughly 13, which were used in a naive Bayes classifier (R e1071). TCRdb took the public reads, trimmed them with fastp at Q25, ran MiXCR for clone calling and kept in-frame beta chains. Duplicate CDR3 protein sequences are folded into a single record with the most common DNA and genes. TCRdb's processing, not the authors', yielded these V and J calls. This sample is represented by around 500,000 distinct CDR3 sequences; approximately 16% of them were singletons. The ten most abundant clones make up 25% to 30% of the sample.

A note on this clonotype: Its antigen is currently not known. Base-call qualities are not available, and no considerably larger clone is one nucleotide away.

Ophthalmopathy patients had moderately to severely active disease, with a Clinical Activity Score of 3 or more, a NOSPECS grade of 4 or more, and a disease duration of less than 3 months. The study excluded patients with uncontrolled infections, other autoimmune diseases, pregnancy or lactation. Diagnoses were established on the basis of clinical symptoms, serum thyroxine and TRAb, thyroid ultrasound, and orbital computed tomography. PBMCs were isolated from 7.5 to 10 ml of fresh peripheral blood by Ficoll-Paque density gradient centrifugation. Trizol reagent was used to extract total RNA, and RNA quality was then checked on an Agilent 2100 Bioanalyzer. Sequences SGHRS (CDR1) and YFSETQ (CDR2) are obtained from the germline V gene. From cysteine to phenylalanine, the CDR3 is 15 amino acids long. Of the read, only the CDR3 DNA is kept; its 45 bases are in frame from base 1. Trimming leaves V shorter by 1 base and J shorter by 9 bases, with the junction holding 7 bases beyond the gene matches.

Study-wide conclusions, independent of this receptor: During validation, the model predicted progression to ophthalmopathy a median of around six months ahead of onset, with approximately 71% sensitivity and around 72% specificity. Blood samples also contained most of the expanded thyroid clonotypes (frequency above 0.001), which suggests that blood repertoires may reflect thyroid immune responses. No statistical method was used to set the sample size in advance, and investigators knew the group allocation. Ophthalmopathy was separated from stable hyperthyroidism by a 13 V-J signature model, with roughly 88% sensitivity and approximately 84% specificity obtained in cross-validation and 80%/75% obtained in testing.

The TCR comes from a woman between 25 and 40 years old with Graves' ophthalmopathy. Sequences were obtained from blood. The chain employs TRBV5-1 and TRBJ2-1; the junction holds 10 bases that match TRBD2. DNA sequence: TGCGCCAGCAGCTTGTCGCTAGCGGGAGTCAGTGAGCAGTTCTTC. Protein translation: CASSLSLAGVSEQFF. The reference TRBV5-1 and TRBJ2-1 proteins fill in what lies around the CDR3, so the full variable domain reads KAGVTQTPRYLIKTRGQQVTLSCSPISGHRSVSWYQQTPGQGLQFLFEYFSETQRNKGNFPGRFSGRQFSNSRSEMNVSTLELGDSALYLCASSLSLAGVSEQFFGPGTRLTVL.